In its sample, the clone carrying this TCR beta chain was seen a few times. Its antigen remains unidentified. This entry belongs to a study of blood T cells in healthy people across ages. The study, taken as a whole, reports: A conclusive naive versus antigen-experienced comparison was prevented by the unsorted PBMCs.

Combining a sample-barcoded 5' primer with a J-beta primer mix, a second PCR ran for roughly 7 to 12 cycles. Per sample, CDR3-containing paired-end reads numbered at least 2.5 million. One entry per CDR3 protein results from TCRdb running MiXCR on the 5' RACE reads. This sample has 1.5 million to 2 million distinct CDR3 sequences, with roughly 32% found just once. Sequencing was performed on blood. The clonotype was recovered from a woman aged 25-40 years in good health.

The CDR3 DNA reads as TGTGCCAGCAGCCAAAACGGACAGGGGTACGAGCAGTACTTC. Translation: CASSQNGQGYEQYF. The rearrangement links TRBV7-9 to TRBJ2-7; 9 nucleotides line up with TRBD1. The CDR3 contains 14 residues. J gave up 4 bases and V 5 bases, and 6 bases lay outside the gene matches. Germline V gene lookup returns CDR1 SEHNR and CDR2 FQNEAQ (reference sequence).